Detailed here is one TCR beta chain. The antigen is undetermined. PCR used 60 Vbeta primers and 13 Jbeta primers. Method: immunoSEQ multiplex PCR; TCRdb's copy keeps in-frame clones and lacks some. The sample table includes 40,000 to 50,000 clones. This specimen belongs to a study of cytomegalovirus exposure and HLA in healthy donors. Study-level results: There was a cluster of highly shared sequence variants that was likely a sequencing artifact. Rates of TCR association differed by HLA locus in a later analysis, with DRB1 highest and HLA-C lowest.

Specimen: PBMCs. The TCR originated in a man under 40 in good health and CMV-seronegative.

The DNA for the CDR3 is TGTGCCAGCTCACCCGGACAGTTGAACACTGAAGCTTTCTTT. This gives the protein CASSPGQLNTEAFF. This chain connects TRBV18 to TRBJ1-1; possibly TRBD1 for D (6 bases). Germline CDR1 and CDR2: KGHSH and LQKENI. V dropped 3 bases and J dropped 0 bases, with 8 bases sitting between them. The CDR3 spans 14 residues.